The clone carrying this TCR beta chain turned up a few times. The sample originates from a study of T-cell reconstitution after alpha-beta-depleted transplantation in children. Germline V lookup: CDR1 SQVTM, CDR2 ANQGSEA. V lost 4 bases, J lost 0 bases, and 3 bases stayed unmatched. The CDR3 totals 13 residues. Unique molecular identifiers were built into the TCRbeta library. MiXCR, applied by TCRdb to the PCR reads, yields one record per CDR3 protein. Of 350,000 to 400,000 distinct CDR3 sequences listed, roughly 20% are singletons. This sequence was found in a human donor who donated a stem cell graft to a child with acute myeloid leukemia. The V gene is TRBV29-1, the J gene TRBJ2-7, with 7 bases aligning to TRBD1. This specimen was PBMCs from the stem cell graft donor, taken from the stem cell graft. The CDR3 loop is CSVGGTVSYEQYF. DNA of the CDR3: TGCAGCGTTGGGGGGACAGTCTCCTACGAGCAGTACTTC.